The clone carrying this TCR beta chain was observed a few times. Deletions cut 0 bases from V and 1 base from J, with 12 bases between. Germline V gives CDR1 SGHTA, CDR2 FQGNSA. This CDR3 is built from 16 residues. Next came a second PCR, run for roughly 6 to 11 cycles, which used a sample-barcoded 5' primer along with a J-beta primer mix. Each CDR3 protein is one row after TCRdb ran MiXCR on the 5' RACE reads. The sample holds under 1,100,000 distinct CDR3 sequences; approximately 26% are singletons and the top ten take around 0.75%. This record comes from a study of blood T cells in healthy people across ages. These data also formed part of another study, on T cells of mothers and their children.

J is TRBJ1-2 and V is TRBV7-2; no definite D call. This sequence originates from a girl aged 2-9 years in good health. Input material: blood. The CDR3 DNA reads TGTGCCAGCAGCTTAGCCTGGACCCTCGGTAACTATGGCTACACCTTC. Amino acid sequence: CASSLAWTLGNYGYTF.